This entry lists 10 T cell receptor beta chains sequenced from one sample in a study of blood T cell repertoires in COVID-19. Data came from immunoSEQ multiplex PCR; TCRdb stores just in-frame clones and leaves some out. In the table there are roughly 160,000 clones, about 88% of which are singletons. Sequencing was done on a sample of peripheral blood. The receptors derive from a woman aged 50 to 65 with COVID-19, enrolled during active disease.

This chain joins TRBV6-5 and TRBJ2-5; 7 nucleotides agree with TRBD2. The germline CDR1 and CDR2 sequences are MNHEY and SVGAGI. This CDR3 comprises 15 residues. Trimming took 4 bases from V and 5 from J; bases not matched to a gene: 10. The CDR3 loop reads CASSWEKRGWETQYF. The CDR3 DNA sequence: TGTGCCAGCAGTTGGGAGAAGCGGGGCTGGGAGACCCAGTACTTC.

The rearrangement joins TRBV6-2 or TRBV6-3 to TRBJ2-3, with TRBD2 matching 12 bases. V gave up 2 bases and J gave up 0 bases; unmatched junction bases: 9. The germline V gene encodes CDR1 MNHEY and CDR2 SVGEGT. There are 19 residues in the CDR3. The CDR3 sequence: CASSYPSSGGVGSTDTQYF. CDR3 coding DNA: TGTGCCAGCAGTTACCCCTCTAGCGGGGGGGTTGGCAGCACAGATACGCAGTATTTT.

The chain links TRBV7-2 to TRBJ2-5, with 10 bases lining up with TRBD1. The germline gives CDR1 SGHTA, CDR2 FQGNSA. With V trimmed by 3 bases and J by 4 bases, 5 bases remained unmatched. The CDR3 totals 15 residues. The CDR3 DNA follows: TGTGCCAGCAGCTTTGGACAGGGGGTTAGAGAGACCCAGTACTTC. Translated: CASSFGQGVRETQYF. Looking up the rest from reference TRBV7-2 and TRBJ2-5 gives the full variable domain: GAGVSQSPSNKVTEKGKDVELRCDPISGHTALYWYRQSLGQGLEFLIYFQGNSAPDKSGLPSDRFSAERTGGSVSTLTIQRTQQEDSAVYLCASSFGQGVRETQYFGPGTRLLVL.

The chain has TRBV6-2 or TRBV6-3 and TRBJ1-2, with 10 bases fitting TRBD1. V shed 2 bases and J 7 bases; nucleotides not matched to a gene: 4. The CDR3 runs 14 residues. Germline lookup yields CDR1 MNHEY and CDR2 SVGEGT. CDR3 nucleotide sequence: TGTGCCAGCAGTTACGCCGGGACAGGGGCTGGCTACACCTTC. It yields the protein CASSYAGTGAGYTF.

With respect to this clone: Different DNA sequences within this sample yield the same CDR3. V gene TRBV5-4 combines with J gene TRBJ2-1, with 14 bases aligning to TRBD2. Germline CDR1 is SGHNT and CDR2 is YYREEE (reference sequence). V lost 3 bases, J lost 8 bases, and 4 bases stayed unmatched. The CDR3 runs 15 residues. The CDR3 region has the DNA TGTGCCAGCAGCTCCGGGACTAGCGGGGGCTATGAGCAGTTCTTC. This encodes CASSSGTSGGYEQFF.

The J gene is TRBJ1-3, the V gene TRBV28, with TRBD1 matching 7 bases. Germline CDR1 is MDHEN and CDR2 is SYDVKM. The CDR3 is 14 residues long. The V segment lost 7 bases and the J segment 7 bases; nucleotides outside the gene matches: 10. The CDR3 spells CASTSQGSGNTIYF. In nucleotides, the CDR3 is TGTGCCAGCACCTCACAGGGGTCAGGCAACACCATATATTTT.

This clone occurred a few times. The V and J genes are TRBV7-9 and TRBJ2-7; TRBD2 aligns across 7 bases. Per germline, CDR1 SEHNR and CDR2 FQNEAQ (reference sequence). This CDR3 is built from 14 residues. Trimming removed 4 bases from V and 3 bases from J; junction bases left unmatched: 6. CDR3 in DNA: TGTGCCAGCAGCTCCCGGGGAGGGGTCTACGAGCAGTACTTC. This codes for CASSSRGGVYEQYF.

V gene TRBV19 combines with J gene TRBJ2-5; the match to TRBD2 covers 10 bases. Trimming cost V 7 bases and J 5 bases; bases outside gene matches: 7. Germline loops: CDR1 LNHDA, CDR2 SQIVND (reference sequence). CDR3 length: 14 residues. CDR3 in DNA: TGTGCCAGTACCTCCGGGACTAGCGTGGAGACCCAGTACTTC. It translates to CASTSGTSVETQYF.

The rearrangement uses TRBV19 and TRBJ1-2; perhaps TRBD1 as D (6 bases). The CDR3 covers 14 residues. Germline CDR1 LNHDA, CDR2 SQIVND (reference sequence). Trimming stripped 6 bases from V and 5 bases from J, with 16 bases between. The CDR3 here is CASSLPQGWYGYTF. The CDR3 coding sequence is TGTGCCAGTAGCCTCCCCCAGGGGTGGTATGGCTACACCTTC.

This chain joins TRBV2 and TRBJ2-3, with 15 nucleotides matching TRBD2. V lost 9 bases and J lost 3; bases outside the gene matches: 7. CDR3 length equals 16 residues. The germline CDR1 and CDR2 sequences are SNHLY and FYNNEI. The CDR3 coding sequence is TGTGCCAGTTGGACTAGCGGGGGGGGCATGACAGATACGCAGTATTTT. Protein sequence: CASWTSGGGMTDTQYF.